This T cell receptor beta chain comes out of a study of T cells in Graves' hyperthyroidism and ophthalmopathy. This clonotype came up once. Germline-derived CDR1 and CDR2 are SEHNR and FQNEAQ (reference sequence). Deletions cut 3 bases from V and 2 bases from J, with 24 bases between. CDR3 length: 19 amino acids. The source material, RNA transcripts, was used to amplify TCR beta CDR3 regions. The TCR CDR3 first-round RT-PCR relied on the HTBI primer set. MiXCR was run by TCRdb on the multiplex PCR reads, yielding one entry per CDR3 protein. The sample has just over 550,000 distinct CDR3 sequences, 46% seen once.

This chain joins TRBV7-9 and TRBJ2-3; D is possibly TRBD1 (6 bases). The receptor was isolated from a woman between 18 and 30 years old with Graves' hyperthyroidism. Sequenced material: peripheral blood or thyroid tissue (not recorded which). DNA of the CDR3: TGTGCCAGCAGCTTTTCAGGGGCCCACCTAGTGGGCTCCACAGATACGCAGTATTTT. Its translation is CASSFSGAHLVGSTDTQYF. Together with reference TRBV7-9 and TRBJ2-3, the CDR3 gives the full variable domain: DTGVSQNPRHKITKRGQNVTFRCDPISEHNRLYWYRQTLGQGPEFLTYFQNEAQLEKSRLLSDRFSAERPKGSFSTLEIQRTEQGDSAMYLCASSFSGAHLVGSTDTQYFGPGTRLTVL.